A selection of T cell receptor beta chains follows, all from one sample in a study of T cell changes during pregnancy in multiple sclerosis. The protocol was immunoSEQ multiplex PCR, while the TCRdb copy is restricted to in-frame clones and leaves out a portion. This table holds about 130,000 clones, 95% to 98% found once. Source: peripheral blood, taken after pregnancy. These TCRs come from a female donor with multiple sclerosis, enrolled in a pregnancy study. Each CDR3 is given with its conserved first and last residue. The order of the fields is D gene, CDR3 length, J gene, V gene, clone size, CDR3 DNA, CDR3 protein. The D gene is left open where the match is weak. Size tells how often a clone was seen (once, few, many) or the class of an expanded clone, and some rows leave it out.

d_gene: .
len: 14
j_gene: TRBJ2-2
v_gene: TRBV11-3
abundance: .
CDR3nt: TGTGCCAGCAGCTCCAGACAGAACACCGGGGAGCTGTTTTTT
CDR3aa: CASSSRQNTGELFF

d_gene: .
len: 14
j_gene: TRBJ2-1
v_gene: TRBV5-1
abundance: .
CDR3nt: TGCGCCAGCAGCTTGGGAGGGCCTCGTAATGAGCAGTTCTTC
CDR3aa: CASSLGGPRNEQFF

d_gene: .
len: 13
j_gene: TRBJ2-7
v_gene: TRBV19
abundance: .
CDR3nt: TGTGCCAGTAGTCCGGGAGCGATCTACGAGCAGTACTTC
CDR3aa: CASSPGAIYEQYF

d_gene: .
len: 21
j_gene: TRBJ2-7
v_gene: TRBV12-2
abundance: .
CDR3nt: TGTGCAAGTCGCTACATCGCCCGGACAGGGATAGGCGGGAGGGACCCTAGTGAGCAGTACTTC
CDR3aa: CASRYIARTGIGGRDPSEQYF

d_gene: .
len: 15
j_gene: TRBJ2-7
v_gene: TRBV5-4
abundance: .
CDR3nt: TGTGCCAGCAGCCCGGGAGCCGGTCTCTCCTACGAGCAGTACTTC
CDR3aa: CASSPGAGLSYEQYF

d_gene: .
len: 15
j_gene: TRBJ2-3
v_gene: TRBV7-6
abundance: .
CDR3nt: TGTGCCAGCAGCTTAGAAAGTACAGGGCGAGATACGCAGTATTTT
CDR3aa: CASSLESTGRDTQYF

d_gene: .
len: 10
j_gene: TRBJ1-2
v_gene: TRBV5-3
abundance: .
CDR3nt: TGTTCCTCCCAGTACTATGGCTACACCTTC
CDR3aa: CSSQYYGYTF

d_gene: TRBD2
len: 18
j_gene: TRBJ2-3
v_gene: TRBV4-2
abundance: .
CDR3nt: TGTGCCAGCAGCCAAGATGGGCTAGCGGGAGGGCTCACAGATACGCAGTATTTT
CDR3aa: CASSQDGLAGGLTDTQYF

d_gene: .
len: 15
j_gene: TRBJ2-5
v_gene: TRBV4-2
abundance: .
CDR3nt: TGTGCCAGCAGCCAAGAAGAGAGGGGACTAGAGACCCAGTACTTC
CDR3aa: CASSQEERGLETQYF

d_gene: .
len: 15
j_gene: TRBJ1-1
v_gene: TRBV4-2
abundance: .
CDR3nt: TGTGCCAGCAGCCAAGAAGACAGGAAGGACACTGAAGCTTTCTTT
CDR3aa: CASSQEDRKDTEAFF

d_gene: .
len: 12
j_gene: TRBJ1-2
v_gene: TRBV28
abundance: .
CDR3nt: TGTGCCAGCAGTTCCGACAGAGATGGCTACACCTTC
CDR3aa: CASSSDRDGYTF

d_gene: TRBD1
len: 14
j_gene: TRBJ2-1
v_gene: TRBV5-1
abundance: .
CDR3nt: TGCGCCAGCCGGGGGACAGGGGACTACAATGAGCAGTTCTTC
CDR3aa: CASRGTGDYNEQFF

d_gene: .
len: 15
j_gene: TRBJ1-2
v_gene: TRBV28
abundance: .
CDR3nt: TGTGCCAGCAGTCCTGGCCAGGGCAGTAACTATGGCTACACCTTC
CDR3aa: CASSPGQGSNYGYTF

d_gene: .
len: 14
j_gene: TRBJ2-2
v_gene: TRBV6-5
abundance: .
CDR3nt: TGTGCCAGCAGTTACGAGGCAGGGACCGGGGAGCTGTTTTTT
CDR3aa: CASSYEAGTGELFF

d_gene: TRBD1
len: 13
j_gene: TRBJ2-7
v_gene: TRBV29-1
abundance: once
CDR3nt: TGCAGCGTTGAAGGACAGGGGAAGAGGGAGCAGTACTTC
CDR3aa: CSVEGQGKREQYF

d_gene: TRBD2
len: 16
j_gene: TRBJ2-1
v_gene: TRBV4-3
abundance: .
CDR3nt: TGCGCCAGCAGCCACACGAGCGGGGTTGGAGGCAATGAGCAGTTCTTC
CDR3aa: CASSHTSGVGGNEQFF

d_gene: .
len: 15
j_gene: TRBJ2-1
v_gene: TRBV6-1
abundance: .
CDR3nt: TGTGCCAGCAGTGAACTGGACAGAGATTACAATGAGCAGTTCTTC
CDR3aa: CASSELDRDYNEQFF

d_gene: .
len: 14
j_gene: TRBJ2-7
v_gene: TRBV19
abundance: .
CDR3nt: TGTGCCAGTAGTATGGACAGACAATCCTACGAGCAGTACTTC
CDR3aa: CASSMDRQSYEQYF

d_gene: TRBD1
len: 18
j_gene: TRBJ2-1
v_gene: TRBV9
abundance: .
CDR3nt: TGTGCCAGCGGAGGAACCACCGACGGGACAGGGGCCTACAATGAGCAGTTCTTC
CDR3aa: CASGGTTDGTGAYNEQFF

d_gene: .
len: 15
j_gene: TRBJ2-1
v_gene: TRBV7-9
abundance: .
CDR3nt: TGTGCCAGCAGCTTATGGTTCCGGGGTTCTGGTGAGCAGTTCTTC
CDR3aa: CASSLWFRGSGEQFF